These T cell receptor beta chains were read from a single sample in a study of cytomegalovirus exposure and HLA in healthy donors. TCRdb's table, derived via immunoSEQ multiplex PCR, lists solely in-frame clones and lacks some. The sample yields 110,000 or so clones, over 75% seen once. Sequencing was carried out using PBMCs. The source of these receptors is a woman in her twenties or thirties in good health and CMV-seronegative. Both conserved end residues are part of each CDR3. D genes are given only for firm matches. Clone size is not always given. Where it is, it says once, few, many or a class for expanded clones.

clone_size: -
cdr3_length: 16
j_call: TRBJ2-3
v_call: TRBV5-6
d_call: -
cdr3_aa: CASSLAGITGTDTQYF
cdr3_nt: TGTGCCAGCAGCTTGGCAGGGATCACGGGCACAGATACGCAGTATTTT

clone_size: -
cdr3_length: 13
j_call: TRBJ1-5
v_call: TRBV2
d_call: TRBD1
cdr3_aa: CASVRDRDQPQHF
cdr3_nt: TGTGCCAGCGTCCGGGACAGGGATCAGCCCCAGCATTTT

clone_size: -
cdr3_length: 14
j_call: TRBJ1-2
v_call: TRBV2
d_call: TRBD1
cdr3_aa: CASSREQGYYGYTF
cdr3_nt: TGTGCCAGCAGTAGGGAACAGGGGTACTATGGCTACACCTTC

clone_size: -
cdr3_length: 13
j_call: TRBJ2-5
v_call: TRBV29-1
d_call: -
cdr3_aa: CSVERGIGETQYF
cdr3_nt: TGCAGCGTTGAGCGGGGTATCGGGGAGACCCAGTACTTC

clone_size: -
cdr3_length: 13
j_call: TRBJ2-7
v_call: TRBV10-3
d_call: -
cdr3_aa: CAIRATETYEQYF
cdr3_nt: TGTGCCATCAGGGCAACAGAGACCTACGAGCAGTACTTC

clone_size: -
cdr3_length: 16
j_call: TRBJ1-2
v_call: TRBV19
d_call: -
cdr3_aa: CASTQSGTFSPYGYTF
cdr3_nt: TGTGCCAGTACCCAAAGCGGGACATTCTCCCCCTATGGCTACACCTTC

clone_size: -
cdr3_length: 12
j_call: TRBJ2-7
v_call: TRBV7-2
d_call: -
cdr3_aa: CASSWDSVGQYF
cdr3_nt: TGTGCCAGCAGCTGGGACTCCGTCGGGCAGTACTTC

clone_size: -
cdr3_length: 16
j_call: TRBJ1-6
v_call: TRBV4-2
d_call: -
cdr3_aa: CASSQEGGSYNSPLHF
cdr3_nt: TGTGCCAGCAGCCAAGAAGGGGGTTCCTATAATTCACCCCTCCACTTT

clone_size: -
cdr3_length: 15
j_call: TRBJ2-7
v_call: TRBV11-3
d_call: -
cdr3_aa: CASSLGSRGYDEQYF
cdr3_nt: TGTGCCAGCAGCTTAGGATCCCGGGGGTACGACGAGCAGTACTTC

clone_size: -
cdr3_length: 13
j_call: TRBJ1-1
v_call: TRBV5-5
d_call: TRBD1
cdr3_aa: CASSLQGAGEAFF
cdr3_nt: TGTGCCAGCAGCCTACAGGGGGCGGGTGAAGCTTTCTTT

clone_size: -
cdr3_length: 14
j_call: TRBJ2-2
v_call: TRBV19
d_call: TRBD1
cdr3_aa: CASRGTGAIGELFF
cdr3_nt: TGTGCCAGTAGAGGGACAGGGGCTATCGGGGAGCTGTTTTTT

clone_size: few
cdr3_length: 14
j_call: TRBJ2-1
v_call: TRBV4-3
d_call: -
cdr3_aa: CASSQGGASAEQFF
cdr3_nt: TGCGCCAGCAGCCAAGGGGGAGCGTCGGCTGAGCAGTTCTTC

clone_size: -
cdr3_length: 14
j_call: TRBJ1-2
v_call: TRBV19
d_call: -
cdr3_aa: CASSRGTSSYGYTF
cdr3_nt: TGTGCCAGTAGCAGAGGGACTTCCTCCTATGGCTACACCTTC

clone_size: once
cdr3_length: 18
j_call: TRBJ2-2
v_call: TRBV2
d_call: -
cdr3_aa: CASSEAQGLPIGAGELFF
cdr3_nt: TGTGCCAGCAGTGAAGCCCAAGGACTACCTATCGGCGCCGGGGAGCTGTTTTTT

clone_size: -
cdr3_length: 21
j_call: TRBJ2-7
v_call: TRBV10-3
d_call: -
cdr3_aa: CAISALVVGQDYPRPSYEQYF
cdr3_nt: TGTGCCATCAGTGCGCTAGTCGTTGGACAGGACTATCCGCGCCCTTCCTACGAGCAGTACTTC

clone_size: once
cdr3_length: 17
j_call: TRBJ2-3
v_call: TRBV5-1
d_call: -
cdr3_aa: CASSLGAGGSRTDTQYF
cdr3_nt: TGCGCCAGCAGCTTGGGTGCTGGCGGGTCGCGCACAGATACGCAGTATTTT

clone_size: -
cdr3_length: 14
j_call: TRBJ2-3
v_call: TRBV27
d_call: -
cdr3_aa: CASSSAGSTDTQYF
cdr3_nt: TGTGCCAGCAGTTCCGCGGGAAGCACAGATACGCAGTATTTT

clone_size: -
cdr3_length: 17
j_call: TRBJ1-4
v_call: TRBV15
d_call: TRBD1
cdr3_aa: CATSRGGQIVTNEKLFF
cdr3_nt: TGTGCCACCAGCAGAGGGGGACAGATCGTAACTAATGAAAAACTGTTTTTT

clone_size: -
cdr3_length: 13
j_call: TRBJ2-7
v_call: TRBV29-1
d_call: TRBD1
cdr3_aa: CSARGTGGYEQYF
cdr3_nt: TGCAGCGCTCGCGGGACAGGGGGTTACGAGCAGTACTTC

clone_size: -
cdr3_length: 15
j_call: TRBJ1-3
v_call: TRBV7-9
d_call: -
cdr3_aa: CASSTWDIEGNTIYF
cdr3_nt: TGTGCCAGCAGCACATGGGACATAGAGGGAAACACCATATATTTT

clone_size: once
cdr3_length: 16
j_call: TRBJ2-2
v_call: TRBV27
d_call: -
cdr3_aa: CASSLRQGRSTGELFF
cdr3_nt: TGTGCCAGCAGTTTACGGCAGGGTAGGAGCACCGGGGAGCTGTTTTTT

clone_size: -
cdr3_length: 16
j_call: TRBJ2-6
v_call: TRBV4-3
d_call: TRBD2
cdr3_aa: CASSQGEGSGANVLTF
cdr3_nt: TGCGCCAGCAGCCAGGGGGAGGGCTCTGGGGCCAACGTCCTGACTTTC

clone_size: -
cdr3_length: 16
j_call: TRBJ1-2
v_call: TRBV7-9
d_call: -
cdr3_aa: CASSTIRTLGDYGYTF
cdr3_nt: TGTGCCAGCAGCACCATCCGGACGTTAGGGGACTATGGCTACACCTTC

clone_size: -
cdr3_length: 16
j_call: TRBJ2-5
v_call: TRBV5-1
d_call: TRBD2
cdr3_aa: CASSHRLADSGETQYF
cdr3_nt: TGCGCCAGCAGTCACAGACTAGCGGACTCCGGGGAGACCCAGTACTTC

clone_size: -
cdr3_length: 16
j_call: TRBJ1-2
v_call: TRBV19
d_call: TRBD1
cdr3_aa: CASSPTGTGGDYGYTF
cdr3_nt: TGTGCCAGTAGCCCGACCGGGACAGGGGGCGACTATGGCTACACCTTC

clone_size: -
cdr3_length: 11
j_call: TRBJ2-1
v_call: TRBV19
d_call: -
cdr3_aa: CASSKLNEQFF
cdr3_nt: TGTGCCAGTAGTAAGCTAAATGAGCAGTTCTTC

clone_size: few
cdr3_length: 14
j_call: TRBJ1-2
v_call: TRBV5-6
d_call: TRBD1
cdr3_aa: CASSRGQGAAGYTF
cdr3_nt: TGTGCCAGCAGCCGCGGACAGGGGGCTGCGGGCTACACCTTC

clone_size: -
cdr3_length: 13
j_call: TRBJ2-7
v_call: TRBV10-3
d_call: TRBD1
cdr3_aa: CATAGTGVVEQYF
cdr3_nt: TGTGCCACGGCAGGGACAGGGGTCGTCGAGCAGTACTTC

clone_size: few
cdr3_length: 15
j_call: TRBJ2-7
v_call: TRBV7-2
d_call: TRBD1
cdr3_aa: CASSFWTGGDYEQYF
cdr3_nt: TGTGCCAGCAGCTTTTGGACAGGGGGCGACTACGAGCAGTACTTC

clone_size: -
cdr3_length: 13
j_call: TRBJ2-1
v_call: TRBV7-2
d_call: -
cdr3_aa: CASSLARDNEQFF
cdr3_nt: TGTGCCAGCAGCTTAGCGAGGGACAATGAGCAGTTCTTC

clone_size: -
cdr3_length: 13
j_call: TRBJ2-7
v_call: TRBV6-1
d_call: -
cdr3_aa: CASSVERVYEQYF
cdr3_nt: TGTGCCAGCAGTGTAGAGAGGGTCTACGAGCAGTACTTC

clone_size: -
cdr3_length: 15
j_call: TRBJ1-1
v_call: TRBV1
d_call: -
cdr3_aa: CTSSPAPGGDTEAFF
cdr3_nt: TGCACCAGCAGCCCGGCCCCAGGGGGTGACACTGAAGCTTTCTTT

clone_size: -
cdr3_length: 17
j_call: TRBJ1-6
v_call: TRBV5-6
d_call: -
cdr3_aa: CASSLRGKSSYNSPLHF
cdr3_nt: TGTGCCAGCAGCTTGCGGGGGAAGAGCTCCTATAATTCACCCCTCCACTTT

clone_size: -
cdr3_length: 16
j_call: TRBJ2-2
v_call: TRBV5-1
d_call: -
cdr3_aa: CASSLVLSANTGELFF
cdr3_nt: TGCGCCAGCAGCTTGGTCCTCTCCGCGAACACCGGGGAGCTGTTTTTT

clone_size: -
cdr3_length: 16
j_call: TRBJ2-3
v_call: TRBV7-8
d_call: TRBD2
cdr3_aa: CASSSRVAGFTDTQYF
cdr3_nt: TGTGCCAGCAGCTCCAGAGTAGCGGGTTTCACAGATACGCAGTATTTT

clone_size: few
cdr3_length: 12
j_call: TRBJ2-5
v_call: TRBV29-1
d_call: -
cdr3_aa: CSVGWGEETQYF
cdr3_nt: TGCAGCGTTGGTTGGGGAGAAGAGACCCAGTACTTC

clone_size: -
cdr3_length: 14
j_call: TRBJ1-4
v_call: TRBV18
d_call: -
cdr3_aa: CASSPGGFEEKLFF
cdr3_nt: TGTGCCAGCTCACCGGGGGGGTTCGAGGAAAAACTGTTTTTT

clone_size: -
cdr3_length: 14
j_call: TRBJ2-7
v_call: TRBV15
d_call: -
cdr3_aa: CATSKSGSNYEQYF
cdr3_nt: TGTGCCACCAGTAAAAGCGGGTCAAACTACGAGCAGTACTTC

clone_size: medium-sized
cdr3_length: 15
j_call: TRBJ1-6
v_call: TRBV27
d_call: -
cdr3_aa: CASSTPGGYNSPLHF
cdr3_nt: TGTGCCAGCAGTACCCCCGGAGGTTATAATTCACCCCTCCACTTT

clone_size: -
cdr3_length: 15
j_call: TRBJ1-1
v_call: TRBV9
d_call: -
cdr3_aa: CASSVGLRVNTEAFF
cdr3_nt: TGTGCCAGCAGCGTAGGTCTCAGGGTAAACACTGAAGCTTTCTTT

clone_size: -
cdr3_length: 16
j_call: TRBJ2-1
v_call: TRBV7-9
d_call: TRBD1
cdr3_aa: CASSPGTGKKDNEQFF
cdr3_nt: TGTGCCAGCAGCCCCGGGACAGGGAAGAAGGACAATGAGCAGTTCTTC

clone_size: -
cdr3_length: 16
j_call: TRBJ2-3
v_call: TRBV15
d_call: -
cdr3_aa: CATRGLRERRLDTQYF
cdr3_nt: TGTGCCACCAGGGGACTCAGGGAGAGGAGGTTAGATACGCAGTATTTT

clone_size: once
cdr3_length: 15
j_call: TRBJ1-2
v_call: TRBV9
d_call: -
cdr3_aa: CASSVAMTATYGYTF
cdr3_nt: TGTGCCAGCAGCGTAGCGATGACAGCCACCTATGGCTACACCTTC

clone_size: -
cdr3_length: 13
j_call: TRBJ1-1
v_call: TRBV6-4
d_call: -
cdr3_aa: CASSVGENTEAFF
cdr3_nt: TGTGCCAGCAGTGTCGGAGAGAACACTGAAGCTTTCTTT

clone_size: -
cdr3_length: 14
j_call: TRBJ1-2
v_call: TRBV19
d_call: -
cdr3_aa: CASSISPGAHGYTF
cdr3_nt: TGTGCCAGTAGTATCTCGCCAGGGGCCCATGGCTACACCTTC

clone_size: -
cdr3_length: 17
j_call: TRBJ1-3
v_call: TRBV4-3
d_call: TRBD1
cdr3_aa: CASSPKGTGGLRNTIYF
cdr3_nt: TGCGCCAGCAGCCCTAAGGGGACAGGGGGTTTACGAAACACCATATATTTT

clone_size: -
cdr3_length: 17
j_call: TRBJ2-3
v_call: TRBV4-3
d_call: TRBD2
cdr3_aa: CASSQDRASGGADTQYF
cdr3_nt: TGCGCCAGCAGCCAAGATAGGGCTAGCGGGGGTGCAGATACGCAGTATTTT

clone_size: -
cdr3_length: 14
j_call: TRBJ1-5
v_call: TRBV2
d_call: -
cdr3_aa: CASSETAINQPQHF
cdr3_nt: TGTGCCAGCAGTGAAACAGCTATCAATCAGCCCCAGCATTTT

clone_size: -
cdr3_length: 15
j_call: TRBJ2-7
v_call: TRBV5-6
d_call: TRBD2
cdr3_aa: CASSLTSGGLYEQYF
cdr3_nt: TGTGCCAGCAGCTTGACGAGCGGGGGGCTATACGAGCAGTACTTC

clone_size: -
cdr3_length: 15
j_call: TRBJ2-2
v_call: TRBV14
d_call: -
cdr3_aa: CASSQARGFGGELFF
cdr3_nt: TGTGCCAGCAGCCAAGCACGGGGGTTTGGCGGGGAGCTGTTTTTT

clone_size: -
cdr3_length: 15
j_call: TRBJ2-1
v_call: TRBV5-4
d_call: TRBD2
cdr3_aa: CASSQTSGGVNEQFF
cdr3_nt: TGTGCCAGCAGTCAGACTAGCGGGGGGGTCAATGAGCAGTTCTTC

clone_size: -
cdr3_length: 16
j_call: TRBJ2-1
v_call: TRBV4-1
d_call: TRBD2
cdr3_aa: CASSQVAGDSYNEQFF
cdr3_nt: TGCGCCAGCAGCCAAGTCGCGGGGGACTCCTACAATGAGCAGTTCTTC

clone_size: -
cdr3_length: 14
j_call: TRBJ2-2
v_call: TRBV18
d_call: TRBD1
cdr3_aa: CASSDRDHTGELFF
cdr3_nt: TGTGCCAGCTCAGACAGGGATCACACCGGGGAGCTGTTTTTT

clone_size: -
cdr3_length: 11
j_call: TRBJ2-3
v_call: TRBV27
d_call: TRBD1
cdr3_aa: CASGQGDTQYF
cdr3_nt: TGTGCCTCCGGACAGGGCGATACGCAGTATTTT

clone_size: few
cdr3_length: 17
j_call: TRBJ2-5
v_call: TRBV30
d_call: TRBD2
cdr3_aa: CAWSAAAGAGLGETQYF
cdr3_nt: TGTGCCTGGAGTGCTGCAGCGGGGGCTGGGCTGGGAGAGACCCAGTACTTC